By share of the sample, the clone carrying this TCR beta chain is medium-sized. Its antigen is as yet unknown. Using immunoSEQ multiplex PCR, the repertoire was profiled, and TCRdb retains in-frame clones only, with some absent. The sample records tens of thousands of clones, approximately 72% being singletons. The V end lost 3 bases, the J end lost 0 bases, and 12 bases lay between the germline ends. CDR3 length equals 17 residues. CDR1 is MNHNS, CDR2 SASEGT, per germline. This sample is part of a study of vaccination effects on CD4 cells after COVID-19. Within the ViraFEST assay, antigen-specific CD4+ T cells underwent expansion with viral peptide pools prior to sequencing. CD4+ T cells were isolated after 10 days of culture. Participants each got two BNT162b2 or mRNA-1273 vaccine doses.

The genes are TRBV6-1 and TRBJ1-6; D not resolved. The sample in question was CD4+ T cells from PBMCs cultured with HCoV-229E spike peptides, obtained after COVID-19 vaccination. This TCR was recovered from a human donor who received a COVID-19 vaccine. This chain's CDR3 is CASSEAAGLSYNSPLHF. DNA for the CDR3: TGTGCCAGCAGTGAGGCTGCGGGTCTCTCCTATAATTCACCCCTCCACTTT.